The clone carrying this TCR beta chain has just one count. The antigen is not known. Germline lookup yields CDR1 SGHRS and CDR2 YFSETQ. CDR3 length equals 13 residues. Trimming stripped 2 bases from V and 6 bases from J, with 11 bases between. Authors' analysis steps: After removing out-of-frame reads, 2 million to 2.5 million distinct TCRbeta sequences remained. Sequencing used immunoSEQ multiplex PCR; TCRdb keeps in-frame clones, though not all of them. That table gives V, J and clone size, and the DNA gave D and trimming. The sample has 50,000 to 65,000 clones, around 80% seen once. The sort gate was single viable CD3+CD4+CD8-CD45RO+ cells for memory CD4+ T cells. This sample is part of a study of memory CD4+ T cells and cytomegalovirus serostatus. Overall study findings and caveats: Each of approximately 73 CMV-associated TCRbeta sequences occurred in one to five individuals.

The V gene is TRBV5-1, the J gene TRBJ1-2, with D perhaps matching TRBD1 (5 bases). The origin of this receptor is an adult in good health and CMV-seropositive. Sequences were obtained from memory CD4+ T cells from blood. Here the CDR3 DNA reads TGCGCCAGCAGCTTTGTGGGGACGAATGGCTACACCTTC. Its protein product is CASSFVGTNGYTF.